This TCR beta chain was recorded in a study of T cells in Graves' hyperthyroidism and ophthalmopathy. Points from the study as a whole: Model predictions of ophthalmopathy came a median around 6.5 months before onset. Most thyroid-expanded clonotypes above 0.001 were also found in blood.

The source material, RNA transcripts, was used to amplify TCR beta CDR3 regions. When the TCR CDR3 underwent first-round RT-PCR, the HTBI primer set was used. Using its own MiXCR run on the multiplex PCR reads, TCRdb lists one record per CDR3 protein. The sample has fewer than 30,000 distinct CDR3 sequences, 45% to 55% seen once. Trimming took 5 bases from V and 4 from J, leaving 11 bases between them. The CDR3 loop spans 13 amino acids. Germline V CDR1 and CDR2: MNHNS, SASEGT. Patients with uncontrolled infections, other autoimmune diseases, pregnancy or lactation were excluded. Preceding any ophthalmopathy symptoms, the blood sample dates from first hyperthyroidism diagnosis. A word on this clonotype: The antigen is undetermined.

The chain employs TRBV6-1 and TRBJ1-2; no firm D call. Sample: blood. The receptor's source is a woman in her thirties or forties with Graves' hyperthyroidism that later progressed to Graves' ophthalmopathy. The CDR3 bases are TGTGCCAGCAGTTACAGAGGCCTCTATGGCTACACCTTC. It yields the protein CASSYRGLYGYTF.